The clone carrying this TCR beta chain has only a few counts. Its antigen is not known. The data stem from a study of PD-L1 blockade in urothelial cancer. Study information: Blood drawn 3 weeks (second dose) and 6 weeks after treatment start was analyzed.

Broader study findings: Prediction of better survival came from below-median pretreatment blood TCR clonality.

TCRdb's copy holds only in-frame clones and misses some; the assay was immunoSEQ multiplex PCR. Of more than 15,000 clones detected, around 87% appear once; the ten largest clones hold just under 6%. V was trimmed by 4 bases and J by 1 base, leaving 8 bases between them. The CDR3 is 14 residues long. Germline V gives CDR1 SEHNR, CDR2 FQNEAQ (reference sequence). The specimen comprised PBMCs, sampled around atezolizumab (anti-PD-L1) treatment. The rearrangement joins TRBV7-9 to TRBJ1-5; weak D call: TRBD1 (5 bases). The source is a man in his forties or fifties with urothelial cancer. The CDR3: CASSYGGSNQPQHF. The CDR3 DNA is TGTGCCAGCAGCTACGGGGGAAGCAATCAGCCCCAGCATTTT.